This TCR beta chain was retrieved from a study of shared clonotypes between healthy human individuals. This clone was detected a few times. Antigen: not known. Profiling relied on immunoSEQ multiplex PCR, and the TCRdb table lists in-frame clones only, not all of them. This table has roughly 1 million clones, 70% to 80% appearing once. Points from the study as a whole: Generally, estimated richness proved larger in naive subsets than it did in memory subsets. The low donor count limited represented genetic and exposure-history diversity.

The CDR3 is 15 amino acids. Healthy HIV-negative adults with no recent acute infections or vaccinations were recruited as donors. Caucasian adults residing in Nashville, Tennessee made up all the donors. Material for sequencing was memory CD4+ T cells sorted from blood. Subset defined: CD45RA-negative fraction. The receptor was isolated from a young man in good health. J is TRBJ2-1 and V is TRBV21-1; no check of the table's D call, TRBD2, against the DNA was made. TRBV21-1 is given as a pseudogene. The CDR3 bases are TGTGCCAGCAGCACCGGGTCTAGCGGGTACAATGAGCAGTTCTTC. Residues: CASSTGSSGYNEQFF.